Detailed here is one T cell receptor beta chain. Its antigen remains unidentified. The V gene lost 2 bases and the J gene lost 1 base, with 12 bases spanning the gap. The CDR3 length is 15 residues. The data originate from a study of Ad26.COV2.S vaccination and SARS-CoV-2 variants. About the research overall: Once or twice, 56 days apart, Ad26.COV2.S was delivered intramuscularly.

General study results and limits: Placebo recipients trailed vaccine recipients in spike-specific TCR breadth. The study found similar non-spike TCR breadth in vaccine and placebo recipients.

Profiling relied on immunoSEQ multiplex PCR, and the TCRdb table lists in-frame clones only, not all of them. The profile shows more than 400,000 clones, approximately 92% of them singletons. Regarding treatment: about 20 received Ad26.COV2.S at low or high dose, single or two shots; roughly 5 received placebo; per-sample allocation not given. Samples analyzed were those drawn on day 63 after the first vaccine or placebo injection. The individual, an adult aged 18-55 years, was a donor in Boston. The receptor was derived from a person aged 18-60 years who received the Ad26.COV2.S COVID-19 vaccine or a placebo. The V call is TRBV23-1, the J call TRBJ2-7; tentatively, D is TRBD2 (6 bases). TRBV23-1 counts as an open reading frame of uncertain function. Sequenced material: peripheral blood, taken in a trial of Ad26.COV2.S vaccine versus placebo. CDR3 nucleotide sequence: TGCGCCAGCAGTCAAGAGAAGGGAGGTTCCTACGAGCAGTACTTC. It codes for CASSQEKGGSYEQYF.